The entry that follows covers one T cell receptor (beta chain) sequence. The data belong to a study of CD8 T cells in Susac syndrome. Reverse transcription of about 0.5 to 1 ug RNA was carried out with random hexamers. Via MiXCR, TCRdb re-called the immunoSEQ multiplex PCR reads, giving one row per CDR3 protein. The sample holds around 170,000 distinct CDR3 sequences; roughly 95% are singletons and the top ten take about 0.15%. Sample: CD8+ T cells from PBMCs. This clonotype was obtained from a human donor with multiple sclerosis.

CDR3 nucleotide sequence: TGTGCCAGCAGTTACTCCCTAGGGGTAACTGAAGCTTTCTTT. Translation: CASSYSLGVTEAFF. The V and J genes are TRBV6-5 and TRBJ1-1, with D possibly matching TRBD1 (5 bases). This CDR3 is 14 amino acids long. Deletions cut 0 bases from V and 5 bases from J, with 10 bases between. Per germline, CDR1 MNHEY and CDR2 SVGAGI.